The 5 T cell receptor beta chains below were found in one sample sequenced in a study of blood T cell repertoires in COVID-19. Profiled with immunoSEQ multiplex PCR; TCRdb holds only in-frame clones, not every one. The sample includes about 170,000 clones, just under 85% of them seen just once. Material for sequencing was peripheral blood. Receptors were obtained from a woman of 80 years or more with COVID-19, enrolled during active disease.

The chain recombines TRBV28 with TRBJ2-3, with 8 bases that match TRBD1. CDR3 size: 17 residues. CDR1 is MDHEN, CDR2 SYDVKM, per germline. Unmatched junction bases numbered 9, after V lost 4 bases and J lost 0 bases. The CDR3 reads CASSYRDRRPSTDTQYF. Written as DNA, the CDR3 is TGTGCCAGCAGTTACCGGGACAGGCGCCCTAGCACAGATACGCAGTATTTT. The full variable domain, its missing parts supplied by reference TRBV28 and TRBJ2-3, is DVKVTQSSRYLVKRTGEKVFLECVQDMDHENMFWYRQDPGLGLRLIYFSYDVKMKEKGDIPEGYSVSREKKERFSLILESASTNQTSMYLCASSYRDRRPSTDTQYFGPGTRLTVL.

The chain has TRBV10-1 and TRBJ1-5, with D unclear. The CDR3 totals 13 residues. Trimming left V 2 bases short and J 5 bases short, with 7 bases between. Germline lookup yields CDR1 WNHNN and CDR2 SYGVQD (reference sequence). DNA for the CDR3: TGCGCCAGCAGTGAGGTTCGCGATCAGCCCCAGCATTTT. Translation: CASSEVRDQPQHF.

This chain links TRBV5-5 with TRBJ1-2, with 7 bases lining up with TRBD1. Germline CDR1 is SGHKS and CDR2 is YYEKEE (reference sequence). The CDR3 covers 15 residues. J lost 5 bases, V lost 0 bases, and 7 bases had no gene match. This CDR3 reads CASSLVSGGEYGYTF. The CDR3 DNA reads as TGTGCCAGCAGCTTGGTGTCAGGGGGAGAGTATGGCTACACCTTC.

The V gene is TRBV7-9, the J gene TRBJ1-2; TRBD1 is a possible D gene (6 bases). Germline V gene data show CDR1 as SEHNR and CDR2 as FQNEAQ (reference sequence). The CDR3 has 15 amino acids. Deletions cut 5 bases from V and 4 bases from J, with 17 bases between. The CDR3 spells CASSTNRDNVYGYTF. CDR3 sequence (DNA): TGTGCCAGCAGCACGAACCGGGACAACGTCTATGGCTACACCTTC.

J is TRBJ2-5 and V is TRBV27, with 10 nucleotides matching TRBD2. Per germline, CDR1 MNHEY and CDR2 SMNVEV (reference sequence). This CDR3 is 15 amino acids long. After removal of 5 bases from V and 2 bases from J, the junction contained 5 bases not matched to a gene. The CDR3 nucleotides read TGTGCCAGCAGTGCACTAGCGGGGACGCAAGAGACCCAGTACTTC. Its translation: CASSALAGTQETQYF.